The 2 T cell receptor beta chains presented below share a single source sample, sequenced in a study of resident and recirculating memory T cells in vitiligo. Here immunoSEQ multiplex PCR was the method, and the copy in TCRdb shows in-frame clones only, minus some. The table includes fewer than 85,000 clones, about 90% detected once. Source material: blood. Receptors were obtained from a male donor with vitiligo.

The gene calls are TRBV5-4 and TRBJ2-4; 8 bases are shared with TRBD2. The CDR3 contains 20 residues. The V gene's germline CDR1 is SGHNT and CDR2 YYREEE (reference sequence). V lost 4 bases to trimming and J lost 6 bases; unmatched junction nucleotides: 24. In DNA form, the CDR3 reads TGTGCCAGCAGCCCCGGTCGGGGGGGGAGTACGGGAAAAGACGTAAACATTCAGTACTTC. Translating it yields CASSPGRGGSTGKDVNIQYF.

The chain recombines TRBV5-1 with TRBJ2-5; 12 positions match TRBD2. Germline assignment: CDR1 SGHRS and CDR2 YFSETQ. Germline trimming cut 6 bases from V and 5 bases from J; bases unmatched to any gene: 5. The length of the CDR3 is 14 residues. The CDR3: CASKLAGGVETQYF. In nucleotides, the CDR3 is TGCGCCAGCAAACTAGCGGGGGGAGTGGAGACCCAGTACTTC.